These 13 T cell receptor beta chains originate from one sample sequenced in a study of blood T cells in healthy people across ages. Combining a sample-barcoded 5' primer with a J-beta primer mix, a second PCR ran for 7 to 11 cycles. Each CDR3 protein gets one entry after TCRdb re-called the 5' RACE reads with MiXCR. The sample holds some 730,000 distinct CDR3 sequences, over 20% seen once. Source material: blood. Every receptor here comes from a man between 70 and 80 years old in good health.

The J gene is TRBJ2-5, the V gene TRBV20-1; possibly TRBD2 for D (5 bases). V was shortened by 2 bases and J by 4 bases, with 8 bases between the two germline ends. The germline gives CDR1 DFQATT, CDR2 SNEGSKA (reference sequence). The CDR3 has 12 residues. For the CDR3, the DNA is TGCAGTGCTAGAAGAGGGAGAGAGACCCAGTACTTC. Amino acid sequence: CSARRGRETQYF.

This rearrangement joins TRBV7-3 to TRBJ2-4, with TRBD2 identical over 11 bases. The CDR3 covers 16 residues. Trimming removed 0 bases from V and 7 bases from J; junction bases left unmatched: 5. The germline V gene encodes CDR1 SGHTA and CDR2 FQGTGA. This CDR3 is CASSLTGTSGSNIQYF. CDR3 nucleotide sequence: TGTGCCAGCAGCTTAACTGGGACTAGCGGATCGAACATTCAGTACTTC.

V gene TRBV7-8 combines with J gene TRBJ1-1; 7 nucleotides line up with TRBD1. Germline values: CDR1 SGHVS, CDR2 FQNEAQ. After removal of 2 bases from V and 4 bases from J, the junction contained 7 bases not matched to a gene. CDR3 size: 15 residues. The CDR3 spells CASSLSSGTATEAFF. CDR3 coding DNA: TGTGCCAGCAGCTTAAGTTCCGGGACAGCCACTGAAGCTTTCTTT.

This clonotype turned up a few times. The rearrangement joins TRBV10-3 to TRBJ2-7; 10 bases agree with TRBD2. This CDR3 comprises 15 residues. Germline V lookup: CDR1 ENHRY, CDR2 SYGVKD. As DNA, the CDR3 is TGTACCATCAGGTCCGGGACTAGCGATTCCTCCGAGCAGTACGTC. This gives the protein CTIRSGTSDSSEQYV.

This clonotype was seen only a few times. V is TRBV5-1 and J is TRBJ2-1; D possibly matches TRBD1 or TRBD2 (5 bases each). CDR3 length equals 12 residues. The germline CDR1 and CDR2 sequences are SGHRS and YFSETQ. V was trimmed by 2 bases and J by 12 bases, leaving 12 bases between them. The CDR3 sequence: CASSFDSRGQFF. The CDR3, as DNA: TGCGCCAGCAGCTTCGACTCGAGGGGGCAGTTCTTC.

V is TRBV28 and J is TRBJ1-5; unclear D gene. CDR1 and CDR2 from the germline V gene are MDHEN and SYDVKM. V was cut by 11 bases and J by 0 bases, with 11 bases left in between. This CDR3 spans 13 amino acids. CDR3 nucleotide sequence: TGTGCCGGGCGGGCAACTAGCAATCAGCCCCAGCATTTT. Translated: CAGRATSNQPQHF.

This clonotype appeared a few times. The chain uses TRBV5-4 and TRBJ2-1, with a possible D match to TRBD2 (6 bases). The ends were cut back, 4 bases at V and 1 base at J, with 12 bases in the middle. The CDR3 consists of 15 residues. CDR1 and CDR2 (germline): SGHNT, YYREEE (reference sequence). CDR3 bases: TGTGCCAGCAGCCCCGAGACTAGGTCCTACAATGAGCAGTTCTTC. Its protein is CASSPETRSYNEQFF.

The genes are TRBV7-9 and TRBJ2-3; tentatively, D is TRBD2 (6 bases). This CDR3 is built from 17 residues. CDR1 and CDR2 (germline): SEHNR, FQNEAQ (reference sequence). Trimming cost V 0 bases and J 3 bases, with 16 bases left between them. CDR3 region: CASSLALTGEGTDTQYF. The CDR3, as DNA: TGTGCCAGCAGCTTAGCGCTAACGGGAGAGGGTACAGATACGCAGTATTTT.

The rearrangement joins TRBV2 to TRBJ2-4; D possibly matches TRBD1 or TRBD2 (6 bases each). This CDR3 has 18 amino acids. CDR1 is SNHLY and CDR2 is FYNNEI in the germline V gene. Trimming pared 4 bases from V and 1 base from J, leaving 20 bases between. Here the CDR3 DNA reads TGTGCCAGCAGTGGAGGGGGGCCCGGTTTAGCTGCCAAAAACATTCAGTACTTC. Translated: CASSGGGPGLAAKNIQYF.

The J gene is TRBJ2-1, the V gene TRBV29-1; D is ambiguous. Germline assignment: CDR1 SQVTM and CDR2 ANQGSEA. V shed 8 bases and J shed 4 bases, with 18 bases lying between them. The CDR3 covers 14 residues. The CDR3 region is CSTQVQPQYNEQFF. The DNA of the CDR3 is TGCAGCACTCAGGTCCAGCCTCAGTACAATGAGCAGTTCTTC.

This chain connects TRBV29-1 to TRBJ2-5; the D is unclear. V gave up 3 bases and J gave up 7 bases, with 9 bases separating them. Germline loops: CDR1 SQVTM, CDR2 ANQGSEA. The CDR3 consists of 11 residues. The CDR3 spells CSVEALGTQYF. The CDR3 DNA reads TGCAGCGTTGAGGCCCTTGGGACCCAGTACTTC.

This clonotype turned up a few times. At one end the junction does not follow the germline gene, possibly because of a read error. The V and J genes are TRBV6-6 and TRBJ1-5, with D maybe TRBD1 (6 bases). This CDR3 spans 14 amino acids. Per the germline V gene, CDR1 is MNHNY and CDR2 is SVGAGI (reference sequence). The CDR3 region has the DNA TGTGTCAGCAGCCCCAGGGGCGAAGATCAGCCCCAGCATTTT. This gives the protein CVSSPRGEDQPQHF.

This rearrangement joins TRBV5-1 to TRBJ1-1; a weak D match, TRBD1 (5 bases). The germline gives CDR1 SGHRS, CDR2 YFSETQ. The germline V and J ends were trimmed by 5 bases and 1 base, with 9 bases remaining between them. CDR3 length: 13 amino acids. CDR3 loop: CASREGSNTEAFF. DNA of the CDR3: TGCGCCAGCAGAGAGGGGTCGAACACTGAAGCTTTCTTT.